The 17 T cell receptor beta chains presented below share a single source sample, sequenced in a study of beta chain features in type 1 diabetes. Study findings and constraints: Shortening that was moderate but significant affected the TCRB CDR3s of Type 1 diabetes patients in all four CD4+ subsets.

The antigens of these receptors remain unknown. Since all of the isolated RNA was reverse transcribed, expressed TCRB transcripts were what got sequenced. Libraries were prepared by immunoSEQ multiplex PCR; TCRdb keeps only in-frame clonotypes and omits some of them. This sample has some 370,000 clones, with 8% to 10% found just once. Sequences were obtained from central memory CD4+ T cells from blood. These receptors all stem from a man aged 30-40 years with type 1 diabetes.

The V and J genes are TRBV30 and TRBJ1-2, with D perhaps TRBD1 (6 bases). The CDR3 has 18 amino acids. V lost 2 bases, J lost 0 bases, and 22 bases lay in between. In germline, CDR1 is GTSNPN, CDR2 SVGIG (reference sequence). CDR3 sequence: CAWSLIVTGLPPNYGYTF. The CDR3 DNA reads TGTGCCTGGAGTTTAATCGTCACAGGGCTTCCTCCTAACTATGGCTACACCTTC.

This clone was recorded many times. This chain uses TRBV23-1 with TRBJ2-1; 11 nucleotides agree with TRBD1. TRBV23-1 has ORF status, its function being uncertain. Trimming removed 8 bases from V and 5 bases from J; junction bases left unmatched: 5. CDR3 length: 14 amino acids. The CDR3 is CASLDRGPHNEQFF. Written as DNA, the CDR3 is TGCGCCAGCCTGGACAGGGGGCCCCACAATGAGCAGTTCTTC.

In its sample, this clone was seen a few times. V is TRBV15 and J is TRBJ2-7, with a tentative D call TRBD1 (5 bases). Germline V gene data show CDR1 as LNHNV and CDR2 as YYDKDF (reference sequence). The CDR3 loop spans 14 amino acids. V was clipped by 2 bases and J by 2 bases, with 10 bases between them. The CDR3: CATSRQGSPYEQYF. CDR3 DNA sequence: TGTGCCACCAGCAGACAGGGCTCCCCCTACGAGCAGTACTTC.

The chain couples TRBV19 to TRBJ2-2; D not resolved. This CDR3 has 14 amino acids. V was shortened by 6 bases and J by 0 bases, with 8 bases between the two germline ends. Germline V lookup: CDR1 LNHDA, CDR2 SQIVND (reference sequence). In nucleotides, the CDR3 is TGTGCCAGTAGCTCTGCATCGAACACCGGGGAGCTGTTTTTT. Amino acid sequence: CASSSASNTGELFF.

The table lists this clone with a few counts. The chain uses TRBV7-2 and TRBJ2-7; 8 positions agree with TRBD1. Germline values: CDR1 SGHTA, CDR2 FQGNSA. Trimming removed 5 bases from V and 6 bases from J; junction bases left unmatched: 6. The CDR3 is 13 amino acids. The CDR3 DNA follows: TGTGCCAGCAGCCGACAGGGGTCGGGCGAGCAGTACTTC. Translating gives CASSRQGSGEQYF.

About this clone itself: Germline and junction disagree at one end, which may indicate a read error. The V and J genes are TRBV2 and TRBJ2-5; 8 bases fit TRBD1. Germline V gene data show CDR1 as SNHLY and CDR2 as FYNNEI. The CDR3 covers 14 residues. CDR3 amino acids: CASGERTGPETQYF. In DNA, the CDR3 is TGTGCCAGCGGTGAGCGGACAGGGCCCGAGACCCAGTACTTC. The full variable domain, in which reference TRBV2 and TRBJ2-5 provide the parts outside the CDR3, is EPEVTQTPSHQVTQMGQEVILRCVPISNHLYFYWYRQILGQKVEFLVSFYNNEISEKSEIFDDQFSVERPDGSNFTLKIRSTKLEDSAMYFCASGERTGPETQYFGPGTRLLVL.

The chain joins TRBV11-1 to TRBJ2-3; D might be TRBD2 (6 bases). Germline values: CDR1 SGHAT, CDR2 FQDESV (reference sequence). The germline V and J ends were trimmed by 2 bases and 4 bases, with 13 bases remaining between them. CDR3 size: 15 residues. The CDR3 bases are TGTGCCAGCAGCTTACTCAGCGGGTCATCAGATACGCAGTATTTT. This translates into CASSLLSGSSDTQYF.

CDR3 coding DNA: TGTGCCAGCAGTGCAACAGGGCTCACTGAAGCTTTCTTT. This translates into CASSATGLTEAFF. The V gene is TRBV6-5, the J gene TRBJ1-1; tentative D call: TRBD1 (6 bases). With 5 bases removed from V and 4 bases from J, the gap between germline ends came to 11 bases. CDR1 and CDR2 (germline): MNHEY, SVGAGI. The CDR3 length is 13 residues.

The chain has TRBV6-6 and TRBJ2-2; TRBD1 aligns across 7 bases. CDR3 size: 14 residues. Germline V gene data show CDR1 as MNHNY and CDR2 as SVGAGI (reference sequence). The trim removed 5 bases at V and 13 bases at J, leaving 13 bases unmatched. The CDR3 here is CASSLPTTGSGLFF. The CDR3 bases are TGTGCCAGCAGTCTACCGACGACAGGGAGTGGGCTGTTTTTT.

This clone has only a few counts. The V call is TRBV7-9, the J call TRBJ2-7; D possibly corresponds to TRBD1 (6 bases). Germline CDR1 is SEHNR and CDR2 is FQNEAQ (reference sequence). The CDR3 has 15 residues. The ends were cut back, 3 bases at V and 1 base at J, with 13 bases in the middle. CDR3: CASSFSPDRSYEQYF. The CDR3 coding sequence is TGTGCCAGCAGCTTTTCTCCCGACAGGTCCTACGAGCAGTACTTC.

Points on this clone: Other DNA sequences in the same sample also yield this CDR3. The chain recombines TRBV5-1 with TRBJ2-2; no definite D call. The CDR3 covers 14 residues. V dropped 0 bases and J dropped 5 bases, with 8 bases sitting between them. Germline V gene data show CDR1 as SGHRS and CDR2 as YFSETQ. The chain's CDR3 is CASSLGLGTGELFF. The CDR3 DNA reads as TGCGCCAGCAGCTTGGGTCTGGGGACCGGGGAGCTGTTTTTT.

This clone has more than one count but fewer than ten. The rearrangement links TRBV7-2 to TRBJ2-3; D may correspond to TRBD1 or TRBD2 (5 bases each). Trimming removed 3 bases from V and 3 bases from J, with 22 bases in between. The CDR3 length is 18 residues. The germline V gene encodes CDR1 SGHTA and CDR2 FQGNSA. DNA of the CDR3: TGTGCCAGCAGCTTTCCCCCAGGGACCGCAAAAATTACAGATACGCAGTATTTT. It translates to CASSFPPGTAKITDTQYF. The full variable domain, rest sourced from reference TRBV7-2 and TRBJ2-3, is GAGVSQSPSNKVTEKGKDVELRCDPISGHTALYWYRQSLGQGLEFLIYFQGNSAPDKSGLPSDRFSAERTGGSVSTLTIQRTQQEDSAVYLCASSFPPGTAKITDTQYFGPGTRLTVL.

The chain employs TRBV29-1 and TRBJ2-1; TRBD2 is a possible D gene (6 bases). The CDR3 spans 13 residues. From germline, CDR1 is SQVTM and CDR2 ANQGSEA. In DNA, the CDR3 is TGCAACCCTGTAGCGGAGTCCTACAATGAGCAGTTCTTC. Translating it yields CNPVAESYNEQFF.

In this sample, this clone turned up many times. The V and J genes are TRBV10-3 and TRBJ2-1; D is perhaps TRBD1 (6 bases). This CDR3 region has 15 residues. Trimming took off 3 bases at V and 7 bases at J, with 16 bases between the two ends. CDR1 ENHRY and CDR2 SYGVKD come from the germline V gene. The CDR3 region is CAISDSNRVGNEQFF. CDR3 sequence (DNA): TGTGCCATCAGTGATTCGAACAGGGTCGGGAATGAGCAGTTCTTC.

A note on this clone: Other DNA sequences in the same sample also yield this CDR3. The J gene is TRBJ2-7, the V gene TRBV28, with a tentative D call TRBD1 (6 bases). This CDR3 is built from 14 residues. The germline gives CDR1 MDHEN, CDR2 SYDVKM. Between the trimmed V and J ends, which lost 2 bases and 0 bases, there was a span of 8 bases. The chain's CDR3 is CASSLTGSSYEQYF. Written as DNA, the CDR3 is TGTGCCAGCAGTTTAACAGGGAGCTCCTACGAGCAGTACTTC.

About this clone itself: Other DNA sequences within the sample encode an identical CDR3. The chain carries TRBV28 and TRBJ1-5; 7 nucleotides align to TRBD1. The CDR3 is 15 residues long. Germline CDR1 MDHEN, CDR2 SYDVKM. Trimming removed 5 bases from V and 2 bases from J; junction bases left unmatched: 6. The CDR3 bases are TGTGCCAGCAGTACTACAGGGGAAGGCAATCAGCCCCAGCATTTT. It specifies CASSTTGEGNQPQHF.

This clone was seen more than once but under ten times. The V gene is TRBV2, the J gene TRBJ1-2, with 9 bases matching TRBD1. Trimming took 4 bases from V and 6 from J; bases not matched to a gene: 6. Germline-derived CDR1 and CDR2 are SNHLY and FYNNEI. The CDR3 runs to 14 residues. The CDR3 sequence: CASSVQGAYDGYTF. Here the CDR3 DNA reads TGTGCCAGCAGTGTACAGGGGGCTTACGATGGCTACACCTTC.